These 22 T cell receptor beta chains came from one sample sequenced in a study of Graves' ophthalmopathy and Graves' hyperthyroidism. As the template, RNA transcripts were used to amplify TCR beta CDR3 regions. The workflow started with a first-round RT-PCR run with HTBI primers and then moved on to a second-round multiplex PCR. MiXCR, applied by TCRdb to the multiplex PCR reads, yields one record per CDR3 protein. The profile shows 580,000 or so distinct CDR3 sequences, under 40% of them singletons. Specimen: peripheral blood or thyroid tissue (not recorded which). These receptors originate from an adult man with Graves' hyperthyroidism.

This clonotype occurred a few times. This sequence joins TRBV7-8 and TRBJ1-4; D remains unclear. Germline values: CDR1 SGHVS, CDR2 FQNEAQ. CDR3 length: 14 residues. Trimming shortened V by 5 bases and J by 4 bases, and 11 bases separated the two germline ends. CDR3 protein: CASSPTHINEKLFF. Here the CDR3 DNA reads TGTGCCAGCAGCCCGACACACATTAATGAAAAACTGTTTTTT.

About this clonotype: The CDR3 end shows no conserved phenylalanine or tryptophan, and so a read error is likely. Because the CDR3's place on the DNA is in doubt, the DNA is left out and the CDR3 is given as listed by TCRdb. The chain combines TRBV20-1 with TRBJ2-5. Ends included, the CDR3 has 8 residues. Germline V CDR1 and CDR2: DFQATT, SNEGSKA (reference sequence). The CDR3 loop is CSALRGTS.

With respect to this clonotype: A much larger clone is a single base away; this may be a read error. The chain employs TRBV11-2 and TRBJ1-1; no clear D. The CDR3 is 15 amino acids. V lost 3 bases to trimming and J lost 4 bases, with 15 bases between them. The germline V gene has CDR1 SGHAT and CDR2 FQNNGV. CDR3 amino acids: CASSFADVVSTEAFF. CDR3 nucleotides: TGTGCCAGCAGCTTCGCGGACGTAGTGAGCACTGAAGCTTTCTTT.

This clonotype was found a few times. The chain employs TRBV13 and TRBJ1-4; the match to TRBD1 covers 7 bases. Trimming removed 5 bases from V and 7 bases from J; junction bases left unmatched: 13. The CDR3 sequence is 16 residues long. Germline CDR1 is PRHDT and CDR2 is FYEKMQ (reference sequence). Here the CDR3 reads CASSPTSTGTTEKLFF. CDR3 in DNA: TGTGCCAGCAGCCCTACCTCGACAGGGACAACTGAAAAACTGTTTTTT.

The J gene is TRBJ1-2, the V gene TRBV7-2; a weak D match, TRBD1 (5 bases). CDR1 SGHTA and CDR2 FQGNSA come from the germline V gene. The V and J ends lost 2 bases and 7 bases respectively, with 14 bases between them. The CDR3 is 14 residues long. The CDR3 region has the DNA TGTGCCAGCAGCTTATCGTCAGCAGGGACTGGCTACACCTTC. Translated: CASSLSSAGTGYTF.

This clonotype was seen a few times. The V and J genes are TRBV20-1 and TRBJ2-7; D gene unclear. Germline CDR1 reads DFQATT; CDR2 reads SNEGSKA (reference sequence). The CDR3 loop spans 15 amino acids. V dropped 1 base and J dropped 3 bases, with 16 bases sitting between them. Written as DNA, the CDR3 is TGCAGTGCTAGAGCGACCCAATTCACCTTCTACGAGCAGTACTTC. It is translated as CSARATQFTFYEQYF.

This clonotype showed up just a few times. This chain uses TRBV28 with TRBJ2-7; D remains unclear. This CDR3 spans 12 amino acids. Germline lookup yields CDR1 MDHEN and CDR2 SYDVKM. V lost 7 bases and J 0 bases, leaving 7 bases between the germline ends. The CDR3 DNA is TGTGCCAGCACCCCCAACTCCTACGAGCAGTACTTC. It yields the protein CASTPNSYEQYF.

This clonotype has ten or more counts. The rearrangement joins TRBV10-1 to TRBJ2-7, with 9 positions matching TRBD2. Germline CDR1 is WNHNN and CDR2 is SYGVQD (reference sequence). Germline trimming cut 3 bases from V and 2 bases from J; bases unmatched to any gene: 5. CDR3 length equals 15 residues. CDR3 sequence (DNA): TGCGCCAGCAGTGATGGGGTAGCGGGGGCCTACGAGCAGTACTTC. Translated: CASSDGVAGAYEQYF.

V is TRBV20-1 and J is TRBJ1-1, with a weak D call TRBD1 (6 bases). Trimming stripped 5 bases from V and 0 bases from J, with 13 bases between. The CDR3 is 14 amino acids. CDR1 is DFQATT, CDR2 SNEGSKA, per germline (reference sequence). The CDR3 sequence is CSAAGRTVNTEAFF. CDR3 in DNA: TGCAGTGCTGCAGGCCGGACAGTGAACACTGAAGCTTTCTTT.

This clonotype appeared many times. This chain links TRBV7-6 with TRBJ2-2; D perhaps matches TRBD1 (6 bases). V dropped 4 bases and J dropped 4 bases, with 10 bases sitting between them. The CDR3 loop spans 14 amino acids. Per germline, CDR1 SGHVS and CDR2 FNYEAQ. The CDR3 nucleotides read TGTGCCAGCAGCTCACAGGGTCGCACCGGGGAGCTGTTTTTT. This encodes CASSSQGRTGELFF. The whole variable domain, filled in from reference TRBV7-6 and TRBJ2-2, reads GAGVSQSPRYKVTKRGQDVALRCDPISGHVSLYWYRQALGQGPEFLTYFNYEAQQDKSGLPNDRFSAERPEGSISTLTIQRTEQRDSAMYRCASSSQGRTGELFFGEGSRLTVL.

The chain joins TRBV20-1 to TRBJ2-7, with TRBD2 identical over 11 bases. Per germline, CDR1 DFQATT and CDR2 SNEGSKA (reference sequence). The CDR3 length is 13 residues. DNA of the CDR3: TGCAGCGTCACGACTAGCGGGACCTACGAGCAGTACTTC. Protein: CSVTTSGTYEQYF.

The rearrangement uses TRBV5-5 and TRBJ1-1; a possible D gene is TRBD1 (6 bases). The CDR3 is made up of 17 amino acids. Trimming removed 4 bases from V and 1 base from J, with 20 bases in between. Germline CDR1 reads SGHKS; CDR2 reads YYEKEE (reference sequence). The CDR3 DNA reads TGTGCCAGCAGCCCTACTTTTGACAGGTCGTCGAACACTGAAGCTTTCTTT. Translation gives CASSPTFDRSSNTEAFF.

The chain links TRBV29-1 to TRBJ1-4; D perhaps matches TRBD1 (6 bases). Trimming took 3 bases from V and 4 from J, leaving 18 bases between them. The CDR3 sequence is 16 residues long. Germline loops: CDR1 SQVTM, CDR2 ANQGSEA. The CDR3 coding sequence is TGCAGCGTTGAGGGTTCGAGGGGGGGAAATAATGAAAAACTGTTTTTT. This sequence encodes CSVEGSRGGNNEKLFF.

This clonotype was counted many times. This chain joins TRBV7-2 and TRBJ1-1; no clear D. The V end was cut by 0 bases, the J end by 2 bases, with 7 bases between. Germline lookup yields CDR1 SGHTA and CDR2 FQGNSA. This CDR3 is 14 amino acids long. CDR3 loop: CASSLAWPNTEAFF. CDR3 DNA sequence: TGTGCCAGCAGCTTAGCCTGGCCAAACACTGAAGCTTTCTTT.

Many counts were recorded for this clonotype. This sequence joins TRBV20-1 and TRBJ1-2, with 7 bases fitting TRBD1. Losses at the gene ends were 2 bases for V and 7 bases for J; bases not matched to a gene: 13. Per the germline V gene, CDR1 is DFQATT and CDR2 is SNEGSKA (reference sequence). This CDR3 is built from 15 residues. This CDR3 reads CSARNLPGAGGGYTF. For the CDR3, the DNA is TGCAGTGCTAGAAACCTCCCCGGTGCAGGGGGTGGCTACACCTTC.

The chain links TRBV10-3 to TRBJ2-3; D is unclear. Trimming took 2 bases from V and 2 from J, leaving 5 bases between them. This CDR3 spans 13 amino acids. Per the germline V gene, CDR1 is ENHRY and CDR2 is SYGVKD. The CDR3 nucleotides read TGTGCCATCAGTGAGGACCACACAGATACGCAGTATTTT. Translating gives CAISEDHTDTQYF.

The CDR3 protein is CASSIGQGGGYTF. CDR3 nucleotide sequence: TGTGCCAGCAGCATAGGACAGGGAGGTGGCTACACCTTC. V gene TRBV10-3 combines with J gene TRBJ1-2, with 8 bases lining up with TRBD1. V trimming: 10 bases; J trimming: 7 bases; junction bases outside the gene matches: 11. This CDR3 is 13 amino acids long. The germline V gene has CDR1 ENHRY and CDR2 SYGVKD.

On this clonotype: A much more abundant neighbour one base away suggests this may be a read error. The conserved phenylalanine or tryptophan normally closing the CDR3 is absent here, so this likely arose from a read error. The chain recombines TRBV6-5 with TRBJ1-6; D remains unclear. Germline lookup yields CDR1 MNHEY and CDR2 SVGAGI. CDR3 length: 13 residues. With 4 bases removed from V and 2 bases from J, the gap between germline ends came to 3 bases. CDR3 residues: CASSSAYNSPLHS. The CDR3 nucleotides read TGTGCCAGCAGTTCCGCCTATAATTCACCCCTCCACTCT.

This clonotype has a handful of counts. The chain is built from TRBV7-9 and TRBJ1-2; no reliable D call. V lost 5 bases, J lost 2 bases, and 9 bases lay in between. The CDR3 length is 13 residues. The germline V gene encodes CDR1 SEHNR and CDR2 FQNEAQ (reference sequence). The CDR3 coding sequence is TGTGCCAGCAGCCCAGCCCAGAACTATGGCTACACCTTC. This codes for CASSPAQNYGYTF.

This clonotype was seen many times. J is TRBJ2-7 and V is TRBV9; 9 bases match TRBD1. Germline CDR1 reads SGDLS; CDR2 reads YYNGEE. V lost 2 bases, J lost 2 bases, and 2 bases stayed unmatched. CDR3 size: 14 residues. CDR3 sequence: CASSVTGGPYEQYF. The CDR3 coding sequence is TGTGCCAGCAGCGTGACAGGGGGTCCCTACGAGCAGTACTTC.

At least ten counts were recorded for this clonotype. V usage is TRBV29-1 and J usage is TRBJ1-1, with 9 bases that match TRBD1. The V and J ends lost 0 bases and 4 bases, in that order; junction bases with no gene match: 15. The germline CDR1 and CDR2 sequences are SQVTM and ANQGSEA. The CDR3 spans 18 residues. The CDR3, as DNA: TGCAGCGTTGAAGATCTTCGCCCCGGGACAGGGTTTTTCACTGAAGCTTTCTTT. It encodes CSVEDLRPGTGFFTEAFF.

Ten or more counts support this clonotype. V and J are TRBV6-6 and TRBJ1-1; no firm D call. Trimming pared 11 bases from V and 7 bases from J, leaving 11 bases between. Germline CDR1 MNHNY, CDR2 SVGAGI (reference sequence). There are 10 residues in the CDR3. CDR3 loop: CALGYGEAFF. In nucleotides, the CDR3 is TGTGCCCTTGGGTACGGTGAAGCTTTCTTT.